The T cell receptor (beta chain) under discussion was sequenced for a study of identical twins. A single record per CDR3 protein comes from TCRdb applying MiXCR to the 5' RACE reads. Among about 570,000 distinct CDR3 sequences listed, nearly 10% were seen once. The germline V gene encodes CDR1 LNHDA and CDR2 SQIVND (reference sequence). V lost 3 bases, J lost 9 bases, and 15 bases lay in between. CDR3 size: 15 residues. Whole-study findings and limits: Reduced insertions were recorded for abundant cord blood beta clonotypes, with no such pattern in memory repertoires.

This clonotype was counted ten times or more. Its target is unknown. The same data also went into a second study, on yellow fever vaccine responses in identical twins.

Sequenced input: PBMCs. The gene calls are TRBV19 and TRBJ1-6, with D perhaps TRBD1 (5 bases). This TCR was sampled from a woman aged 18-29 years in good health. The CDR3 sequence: CASSMDPGRPSPLHF. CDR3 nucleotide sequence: TGTGCCAGTAGTATGGACCCAGGGCGGCCTTCACCCCTCCACTTT. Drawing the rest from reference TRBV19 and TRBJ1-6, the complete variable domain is DGGITQSPKYLFRKEGQNVTLSCEQNLNHDAMYWYRQDPGQGLRLIYYSQIVNDFQKGDIAEGYSVSREKKESFPLTVTSAQKNPTAFYLCASSMDPGRPSPLHFGNGTRLTVT.